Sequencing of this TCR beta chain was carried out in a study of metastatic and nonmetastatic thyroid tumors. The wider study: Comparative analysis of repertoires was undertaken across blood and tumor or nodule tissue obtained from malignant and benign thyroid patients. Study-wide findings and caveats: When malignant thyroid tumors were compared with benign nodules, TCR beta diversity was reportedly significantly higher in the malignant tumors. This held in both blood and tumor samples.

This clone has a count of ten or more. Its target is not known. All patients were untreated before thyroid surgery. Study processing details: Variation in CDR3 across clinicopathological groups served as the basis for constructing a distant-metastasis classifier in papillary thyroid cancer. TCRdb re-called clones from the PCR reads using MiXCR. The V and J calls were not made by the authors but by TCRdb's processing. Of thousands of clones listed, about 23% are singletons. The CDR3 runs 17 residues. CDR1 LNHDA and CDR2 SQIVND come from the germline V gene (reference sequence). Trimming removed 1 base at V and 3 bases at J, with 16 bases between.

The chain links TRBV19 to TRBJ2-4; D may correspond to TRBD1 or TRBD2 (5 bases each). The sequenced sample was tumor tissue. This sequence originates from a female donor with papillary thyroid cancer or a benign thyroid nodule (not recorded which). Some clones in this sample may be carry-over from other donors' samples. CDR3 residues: CASSIAGTAVFKNIQYF. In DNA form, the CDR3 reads TGTGCCAGTAGTATAGCGGGGACCGCAGTATTCAAAAACATTCAGTACTTC. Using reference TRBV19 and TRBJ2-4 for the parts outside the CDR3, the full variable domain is DGGITQSPKYLFRKEGQNVTLSCEQNLNHDAMYWYRQDPGQGLRLIYYSQIVNDFQKGDIAEGYSVSREKKESFPLTVTSAQKNPTAFYLCASSIAGTAVFKNIQYFGAGTRLSVL.